This T cell receptor beta chain was retrieved from a study of control samples from healthy donors and cancer patients. Clones were sequenced by immunoSEQ multiplex PCR, and TCRdb holds only the in-frame ones, with some missing. The profile shows about 55,000 clones, almost 96% of them singletons. Germline V CDR1 and CDR2: MNHNS, SASEGT. Trimming pared 3 bases from V and 2 bases from J, leaving 13 bases between. This CDR3 contains 15 residues. The source is a woman aged 25 to 39 in good health. The rearrangement links TRBV6-1 to TRBJ2-5; D could derive from TRBD1 or TRBD2 (6 bases each). The sequencing sample was made of blood. The CDR3 DNA is TGTGCCAGCAGTGAGGGGGCGGGGACTCAAGAGACCCAGTACTTC. This translates into CASSEGAGTQETQYF.